One and the same sample provided the 28 T cell receptor beta chains below, sequenced in a study of identical twins. MiXCR, applied by TCRdb to the 5' RACE reads, yields one record per CDR3 protein. The sample consists of around 650,000 distinct CDR3 sequences, less than 9% of them appearing once. This sample was also put to use in a study of yellow fever vaccine responses in identical twins.

Sequences were obtained from PBMCs. All receptors derive from a woman aged 18-30 years in good health.

This clonotype was recorded many times. The V gene is TRBV9, the J gene TRBJ2-3; D is possibly TRBD1 or TRBD2 (5 bases each). The ends were cut back, 2 bases at V and 0 bases at J, with 10 bases in the middle. CDR3 length: 15 amino acids. CDR1 is SGDLS and CDR2 is YYNGEE in the germline V gene. The CDR3 sequence: CASSVSWDSTDTQYF. The CDR3 DNA reads TGTGCCAGCAGCGTTAGTTGGGACAGCACAGATACGCAGTATTTT.

Ten or more counts support this clonotype. V usage is TRBV5-1 and J usage is TRBJ2-3; D unclear. From germline, CDR1 is SGHRS and CDR2 YFSETQ. This CDR3 has 17 amino acids. The V gene lost 0 bases and the J gene lost 2 bases, with 16 bases spanning the gap. The CDR3 nucleotides are TGCGCCAGCAGCTTGGACGGACGGCCCTTTGACACAGATACGCAGTATTTT. Translating gives CASSLDGRPFDTDTQYF.

The genes are TRBV5-1 and TRBJ2-6; 9 bases match TRBD2. Germline V gene data show CDR1 as SGHRS and CDR2 as YFSETQ. J lost 4 bases, V lost 5 bases, and 10 bases had no gene match. This CDR3 region has 17 residues. The CDR3 reads CASSSGTSLGGANVLTF. The CDR3 nucleotides are TGCGCCAGCAGTTCCGGGACTAGCCTGGGAGGGGCCAACGTCCTGACTTTC.

This clonotype occurred a few times. This chain connects TRBV6-1 to TRBJ1-1; D is unresolved. This CDR3 region has 14 residues. The germline gives CDR1 MNHNS, CDR2 SASEGT. Trimming left V 7 bases short and J 1 base short, with 13 bases between. CDR3 protein: CASKGGVPNTEAFF. CDR3 DNA: TGTGCCAGCAAGGGTGGCGTCCCGAACACTGAAGCTTTCTTT.

This clonotype has more than one count but fewer than ten. V and J are TRBV15 and TRBJ2-3, with a possible D match to TRBD1 (5 bases). Germline V CDR1 and CDR2: LNHNV, YYDKDF (reference sequence). This CDR3 is 15 amino acids long. Trimming stripped 0 bases from V and 3 bases from J, with 10 bases between. CDR3 bases: TGTGCCACCAGCAGAGAAAGGGGAACGACAGATACGCAGTATTTT. It codes for CATSRERGTTDTQYF.

Regarding this clonotype: A much larger clone differs by one base, so this may be a read error. V usage is TRBV14 and J usage is TRBJ2-6, with 9 bases matching TRBD2. V lost 0 bases and J lost 5; bases outside the gene matches: 14. The CDR3 consists of 20 residues. Germline assignment: CDR1 SGHDN and CDR2 FVKESK. CDR3 loop: CASSQEGLAGIGTRANVLTF. The CDR3 DNA follows: TGTGCCAGCAGCCAAGAAGGTCTAGCGGGAATCGGGACTAGGGCCAACGTCCTGACTTTC. Drawing the rest from reference TRBV14 and TRBJ2-6, the complete variable domain is EAGVTQFPSHSVIEKGQTVTLRCDPISGHDNLYWYRRVMGKEIKFLLHFVKESKQDESGMPNNRFLAERTGGTYSTLKVQPAELEDSGVYFCASSQEGLAGIGTRANVLTFGAGSRLTVL.

This clonotype has more than one count but fewer than ten. The rearrangement links TRBV12-3 or TRBV12-4 to TRBJ2-7; no clear D. Trimming pared 1 base from V and 4 bases from J, leaving 20 bases between. This CDR3 has 17 residues. CDR3 coding DNA: TGTGCCAGCAGTTTAGACAGAGTTTCCCAAGTGGGGTACGAGCAGTACTTC. It is translated as CASSLDRVSQVGYEQYF.

This clonotype was counted between two and nine times. The chain employs TRBV25-1 and TRBJ1-1; the D is unclear. The ends were cut back, 2 bases at V and 3 bases at J, with 10 bases in the middle. The CDR3 loop spans 14 amino acids. The germline CDR1 and CDR2 sequences are MGHDK and SYGVNS. CDR3 coding DNA: TGTGCCAGCAGTGAAGGTCTCGGTTACACTGAAGCTTTCTTT. As protein: CASSEGLGYTEAFF.

This clonotype was observed a handful of times. The gene calls are TRBV20-1 and TRBJ2-1, with D maybe TRBD1 (5 bases). The length of the CDR3 is 16 residues. Germline-derived CDR1 and CDR2 are DFQATT and SNEGSKA (reference sequence). Trimming stripped 4 bases from V and 4 bases from J, with 20 bases between. The CDR3 sequence is CSATNPRGPDYNEQFF. CDR3 DNA: TGCAGTGCTACTAACCCTAGGGGTCCCGATTACAATGAGCAGTTCTTC.

The CDR3: CATSVKTSGTNEQFF. The DNA for the CDR3 is TGTGCCACCAGTGTTAAGACTAGCGGCACGAATGAGCAGTTCTTC. This chain links TRBV24-1 with TRBJ2-1; 9 bases fit TRBD2. Looked up from germline, CDR1 is KGHDR and CDR2 is SFDVKD. After removal of 5 bases from V and 7 bases from J, the junction contained 8 bases not matched to a gene. The CDR3 is made up of 15 amino acids.

The gene calls are TRBV20-1 and TRBJ1-1, with 8 bases identical to TRBD1. J lost 9 bases, V lost 6 bases, and 6 bases had no gene match. Germline V CDR1 and CDR2: DFQATT, SNEGSKA (reference sequence). CDR3 length: 11 amino acids. CDR3 DNA sequence: TGCAGTGCCCGGACAGGGATGCAAGCTTTCTTT. Its protein is CSARTGMQAFF.

This clonotype was detected a few times. CDR3 residues: CASSETVGGDEQYF. The CDR3 DNA reads as TGCGCCAGCAGTGAGACTGTAGGAGGAGACGAGCAGTACTTC. The V call is TRBV10-2, the J call TRBJ2-7; possibly TRBD2 for D (5 bases). CDR3 length: 14 amino acids. Germline V gene lookup returns CDR1 WSHSY and CDR2 SAAADI. V was clipped by 2 bases and J by 5 bases, with 13 bases between them.

The table lists this clonotype with many counts. Here the CDR3 reads CASVETDGQALEQFF. CDR3 nucleotide sequence: TGCGCCAGCGTCGAGACCGATGGACAGGCCCTAGAGCAGTTCTTC. The chain uses TRBV5-1 and TRBJ2-1, with TRBD1 identical over 7 bases. V lost 7 bases and J lost 10; bases outside the gene matches: 17. CDR1 SGHRS and CDR2 YFSETQ come from the germline V gene. CDR3 length equals 15 residues.

This clonotype was detected a few times. This chain uses TRBV2 with TRBJ2-1, with 13 positions matching TRBD2. With 6 bases clipped from V and 7 bases from J, the junction kept 6 bases outside the gene matches. The CDR3 covers 15 residues. CDR1 is SNHLY, CDR2 FYNNEI, per germline. The CDR3, as DNA: TGTGCCAGCAGAACACTAGCGGGGGGGCGGAATGAGCAGTTCTTC. Translating it yields CASRTLAGGRNEQFF. Looking up the rest from reference TRBV2 and TRBJ2-1 gives the full variable domain: EPEVTQTPSHQVTQMGQEVILRCVPISNHLYFYWYRQILGQKVEFLVSFYNNEISEKSEIFDDQFSVERPDGSNFTLKIRSTKLEDSAMYFCASRTLAGGRNEQFFGPGTRLTVL.

This clonotype has at least ten counts. CDR3 nucleotides: TGCAGTGCTAGAGATCCAGGACCCCCGGAGCAGTTCTTC. Encoded protein: CSARDPGPPEQFF. The chain joins TRBV20-1 to TRBJ2-1; D call uncertain. Germline CDR1 and CDR2: DFQATT and SNEGSKA (reference sequence). With 0 bases removed from V and 10 bases from J, the gap between germline ends came to 13 bases. This CDR3 comprises 13 residues.

This clonotype showed up many times. The rearrangement links TRBV5-1 to TRBJ2-3; 13 nucleotides match TRBD2. CDR1 is SGHRS and CDR2 is YFSETQ in the germline V gene. The length of the CDR3 is 16 residues. V gave up 5 bases and J gave up 0 bases; unmatched junction bases: 3. CDR3 in amino acids: CASRLAGGLSTDTQYF. The CDR3 DNA reads as TGCGCCAGCAGACTAGCGGGGGGGTTGAGCACAGATACGCAGTATTTT. The whole variable domain, filled in from reference TRBV5-1 and TRBJ2-3, reads KAGVTQTPRYLIKTRGQQVTLSCSPISGHRSVSWYQQTPGQGLQFLFEYFSETQRNKGNFPGRFSGRQFSNSRSEMNVSTLELGDSALYLCASRLAGGLSTDTQYFGPGTRLTVL.

This clonotype was seen ten or more times. The gene calls are TRBV16 and TRBJ2-4, with D possibly matching TRBD2 (6 bases). The CDR3 totals 14 residues. The germline CDR1 and CDR2 sequences are KGHSY and FQNENV. Trimming cost V 2 bases and J 6 bases, with 11 bases left between them. The CDR3, as DNA: TGTGCCAGCAGCCAAGGGGCCGGGGGAAACATTCAGTACTTC. It yields the protein CASSQGAGGNIQYF. The entire variable domain, with the rest obtained from reference TRBV16 and TRBJ2-4, is as follows: GEEVAQTPKHLVRGEGQKAKLYCAPIKGHSYVFWYQQVLKNEFKFLISFQNENVFDETGMPKERFSAKCLPNSPCSLEIQATKLEDSAVYFCASSQGAGGNIQYFGAGTRLSVL.

This clonotype appeared many times. The chain couples TRBV12-3 or TRBV12-4 to TRBJ1-2; possible D gene TRBD1, 5 bases. V lost 5 bases and J 4 bases, leaving 14 bases between the germline ends. The CDR3 loop spans 14 amino acids. CDR3 sequence (DNA): TGTGCCAGCAGTCGGCGGACAAACCCCTATGGCTACACCTTC. It yields the protein CASSRRTNPYGYTF.

This clonotype was seen more than once but under ten times. The chain couples TRBV3-1 to TRBJ1-2; possible D gene TRBD1, 6 bases. Trimming cost V 1 base and J 1 base, with 13 bases left between them. CDR3 length: 16 residues. Germline V gene sequence: CDR1 LGHDT, CDR2 YNNKEL (reference sequence). The CDR3 bases are TGTGCCAGCAGCCAAGGGACAGCAGCACTTAACTATGGCTACACCTTC. Amino acid sequence: CASSQGTAALNYGYTF.

This clonotype was counted a few times. The rearrangement joins TRBV3-1 to TRBJ2-7, with TRBD2 as a possible D gene (6 bases). Germline V gene lookup returns CDR1 LGHDT and CDR2 YNNKEL (reference sequence). V gave up 5 bases and J gave up 4 bases, with 18 bases separating them. This CDR3 is built from 15 residues. In nucleotides, the CDR3 is TGTGCCAGCAGCAGGAACGGCGGGAAGGTTTACGAGCAGTACTTC. Translated, it gives CASSRNGGKVYEQYF.

At least ten counts were recorded for this clonotype. The rearrangement links TRBV3-1 to TRBJ2-3; maybe TRBD2 (6 bases). The ends were cut back, 4 bases at V and 0 bases at J, with 26 bases in the middle. The CDR3 runs to 20 residues. Germline values: CDR1 LGHDT, CDR2 YNNKEL (reference sequence). CDR3 nucleotide sequence: TGTGCCAGCAGCCCCCAGGCGGATAGCGGCGGACCTCTTAGCACAGATACGCAGTATTTT. Its protein is CASSPQADSGGPLSTDTQYF.

This sequence joins TRBV20-1 and TRBJ2-7; perhaps TRBD1 as D (6 bases). Germline CDR1 DFQATT, CDR2 SNEGSKA (reference sequence). The germline V and J ends were trimmed by 5 bases and 6 bases, with 14 bases remaining between them. This CDR3 region has 12 residues. CDR3 DNA sequence: TGCAGTGCTCCGAAACAGGGCTTCGAGCAGTACGTC. Encoded protein: CSAPKQGFEQYV.

In its sample, this clonotype was seen a few times. The chain recombines TRBV7-2 with TRBJ2-1; D ambiguous. Germline loops: CDR1 SGHTA, CDR2 FQGNSA. V was shortened by 2 bases and J by 7 bases, with 9 bases between the two germline ends. The CDR3 is made up of 13 amino acids. The CDR3 DNA reads TGTGCCAGCAGCTTACGCGTTTGGAATGAGCAGTTCTTC. It yields the protein CASSLRVWNEQFF.

This clonotype was recorded a few times. This chain connects TRBV11-2 to TRBJ1-1, with D possibly being TRBD1 (6 bases). This CDR3 has 13 residues. V was shortened by 4 bases and J by 7 bases, with 13 bases between the two germline ends. Looked up from germline, CDR1 is SGHAT and CDR2 is FQNNGV. Here the CDR3 DNA reads TGTGCCAGCAGCTCACAGGGTTCCGGTGAAGCTTTCTTT. This encodes CASSSQGSGEAFF.

This clonotype was seen at least ten times. This rearrangement joins TRBV5-1 to TRBJ2-2; 7 bases line up with TRBD1. Germline V lookup: CDR1 SGHRS, CDR2 YFSETQ. The CDR3 runs 16 residues. After removal of 0 bases from V and 7 bases from J, the junction contained 9 bases not matched to a gene. DNA for the CDR3: TGCGCCAGCAGCTTGGCCCCCGGGACAGCAAACGGGGAGCTGTTTTTT. Protein sequence: CASSLAPGTANGELFF.

This clonotype was counted many times. The chain employs TRBV5-1 and TRBJ2-7, with D possibly TRBD1 on 6 matching bases. V shed 4 bases and J shed 2 bases, with 16 bases lying between them. Germline V lookup: CDR1 SGHRS, CDR2 YFSETQ. This CDR3 region has 15 residues. CDR3 nucleotide sequence: TGCGCCAGCAGCCCCTACAACAGGGTCCCCTACGAGCAGTACGTC. As protein: CASSPYNRVPYEQYV.

J is TRBJ2-1 and V is TRBV4-2, with 8 bases lining up with TRBD2. Germline V CDR1 and CDR2: LGHNA, YNFKEQ. This CDR3 is 16 amino acids long. The V and J ends lost 0 bases and 6 bases, in that order; junction bases with no gene match: 7. The CDR3 here is CASSQDFWTSPNEQFF. The CDR3 nucleotides are TGTGCCAGCAGCCAAGATTTCTGGACTAGCCCCAATGAGCAGTTCTTC.

The chain links TRBV28 to TRBJ1-2, with 9 bases lining up with TRBD1. The CDR3 sequence is 13 residues long. Looked up from germline, CDR1 is MDHEN and CDR2 is SYDVKM. Trimming cost V 5 bases and J 8 bases; bases outside gene matches: 6. The DNA for the CDR3 is TGTGCCAGCAGTAGGACAGGGGTGGGGGGCTACACCTTC. This encodes CASSRTGVGGYTF.